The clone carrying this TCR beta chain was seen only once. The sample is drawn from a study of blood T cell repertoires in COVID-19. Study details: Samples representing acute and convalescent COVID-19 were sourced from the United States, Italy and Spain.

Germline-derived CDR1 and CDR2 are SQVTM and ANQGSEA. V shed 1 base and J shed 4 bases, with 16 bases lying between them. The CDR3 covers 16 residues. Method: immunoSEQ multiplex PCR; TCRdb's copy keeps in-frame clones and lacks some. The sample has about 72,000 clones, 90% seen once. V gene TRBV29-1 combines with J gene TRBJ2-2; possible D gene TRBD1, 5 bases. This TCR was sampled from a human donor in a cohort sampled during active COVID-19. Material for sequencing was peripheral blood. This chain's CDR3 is CSVEVGQPSSTGELFF. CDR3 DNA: TGCAGCGTTGAAGTGGGGCAGCCTTCGAGCACCGGGGAGCTGTTTTTT.